Listed here is a single T cell receptor beta chain. The data were taken from a study of blood T cell repertoires in COVID-19. TCRdb's copy holds only in-frame clones and misses some; the assay was immunoSEQ multiplex PCR. This sample yields some 300,000 clones, of which around 87% are seen a single time; 1.3% belongs to the top ten. V lost 1 base, J lost 5 bases, and 15 bases stayed unmatched. Germline V gene sequence: CDR1 SGHTA, CDR2 FQGNSA. The CDR3 loop spans 19 amino acids. This sequence joins TRBV7-2 and TRBJ2-5, with 11 bases that match TRBD2. Sequenced input: peripheral blood. The source is a man between 65 and 79 years old with acute or convalescent COVID-19. CDR3 amino acids: CASSLDLRLAGSFLETQYF. DNA of the CDR3: TGTGCCAGCAGCTTAGATCTCCGACTAGCGGGGTCCTTCCTGGAGACCCAGTACTTC.